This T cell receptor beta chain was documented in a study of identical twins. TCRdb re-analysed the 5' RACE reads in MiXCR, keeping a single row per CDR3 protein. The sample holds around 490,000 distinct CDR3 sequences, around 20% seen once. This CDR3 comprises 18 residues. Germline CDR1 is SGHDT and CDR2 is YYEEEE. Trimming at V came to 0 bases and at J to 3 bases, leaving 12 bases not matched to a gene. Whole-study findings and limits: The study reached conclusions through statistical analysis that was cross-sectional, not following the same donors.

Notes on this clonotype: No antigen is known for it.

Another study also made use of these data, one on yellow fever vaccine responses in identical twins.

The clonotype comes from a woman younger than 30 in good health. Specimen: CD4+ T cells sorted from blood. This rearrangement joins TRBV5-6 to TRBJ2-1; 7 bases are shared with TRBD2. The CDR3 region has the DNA TGTGCCAGCAGCTTGGCCGGCCGCAGCGGGATTGGCTACAATGAGCAGTTCTTC. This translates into CASSLAGRSGIGYNEQFF.